The rows below give T cell receptor beta chains drawn from one sample of a study of technical replicates of blood from a handful of donors. Method: immunoSEQ multiplex PCR; TCRdb's copy keeps in-frame clones and lacks some. Of roughly 100,000 clones detected, just under 95% appear once; the ten largest clones hold less than 0.35%. Input material: T cells isolated from PBMCs. These receptors were collected from a human donor in good health. Each CDR3 is given with its conserved first and last residue. D genes are given only for firm matches. Clone size, where shown, is once, few, many, or a class for clones that have expanded.

size | D | J | V | CDR3 | DNA
- | TRBD2 | TRBJ2-1 | TRBV19 | CASSESGTRYNEQFF | TGTGCCAGTAGTGAATCCGGGACTAGGTACAATGAGCAGTTCTTC
once | - | TRBJ2-1 | TRBV29-1 | CSVDPGTLSYNEQFF | TGCAGCGTTGACCCCGGGACACTTTCCTACAATGAGCAGTTCTTC
- | - | TRBJ2-7 | TRBV9 | CASSVGGPAYEQYF | TGTGCCAGCAGCGTTGGAGGGCCGGCCTACGAGCAGTACTTC
- | - | TRBJ1-2 | TRBV6-8 | CARSGPPTYGYTF | TGTGCCAGGAGCGGTCCGCCCACCTATGGCTACACCTTC
- | - | TRBJ2-1 | TRBV4-3 | CASSRENNEQFF | TGCGCCAGCAGCCGCGAGAACAATGAGCAGTTCTTC
- | TRBD1 | TRBJ2-6 | TRBV29-1 | CSVQDWRGQGNSGANVLTF | TGCAGCGTCCAAGACTGGAGGGGACAGGGGAACTCTGGGGCCAACGTCCTGACTTTC
- | - | TRBJ1-1 | TRBV9 | CASSPLTYTEAFF | TGTGCCAGCAGCCCCCTGACTTACACTGAAGCTTTCTTT
- | TRBD1 | TRBJ2-7 | TRBV10-3 | CAITTGGSNEQYF | TGTGCCATCACCACAGGGGGTAGCAACGAGCAGTACTTC
- | TRBD1 | TRBJ1-2 | TRBV28 | CASSPPGTGNGYTF | TGTGCCAGCAGCCCACCCGGGACAGGGAATGGCTACACCTTC
- | TRBD1 | TRBJ2-7 | TRBV25-1 | CASSEYSGLRGHEQYF | TGTGCCAGCAGTGAATATTCCGGACTCAGGGGGCACGAGCAGTACTTC
- | - | TRBJ2-1 | TRBV6-6 | CASSYSGTNEQFF | TGTGCCAGCAGTTACTCGGGGACTAATGAGCAGTTCTTC
- | - | TRBJ2-2 | TRBV6-5 | CASTRSRPTGELFF | TGTGCCAGCACCCGATCGCGGCCCACCGGGGAGCTGTTTTTT
- | - | TRBJ2-7 | TRBV6-4 | CASSNFTGGYEQYF | TGTGCCAGCAGTAATTTTACTGGAGGGTACGAGCAGTACTTC
- | TRBD2 | TRBJ2-7 | TRBV9 | CASSVGGGRTYEQYF | TGTGCCAGCAGCGTAGGTGGCGGGAGGACCTACGAGCAGTACTTC
- | - | TRBJ1-1 | TRBV14 | CASSLTGNTEAFF | TGTGCCAGCAGTCTCACAGGGAACACTGAAGCTTTCTTT
once | TRBD1 | TRBJ2-5 | TRBV15 | CATSGTGESQYF | TGTGCCACCAGCGGGACAGGGGAGTCCCAGTACTTC
- | - | TRBJ2-3 | TRBV6-1 | CASSDAKGLYTQYF | TGTGCCAGCAGTGATGCGAAGGGGCTCTATACGCAGTATTTT
- | - | TRBJ2-1 | TRBV30 | CAWASRGYNEQFF | TGTGCCTGGGCCAGCCGGGGCTACAATGAGCAGTTCTTC
- | TRBD1 | TRBJ1-3 | TRBV28 | CASSIARGLRASGNTIYF | TGTGCCAGCAGTATTGCCAGGGGGCTGCGCGCCTCTGGAAACACCATATATTTT
- | TRBD1 | TRBJ1-1 | TRBV27 | CASSLGQGFEAFF | TGTGCCAGCAGTTTAGGACAGGGTTTCGAAGCTTTCTTT
- | - | TRBJ2-1 | TRBV19 | CASNSGTFYNEQFF | TGTGCCAGTAATTCCGGGACATTCTACAATGAGCAGTTCTTC
- | - | TRBJ2-7 | TRBV27 | CASSLSSGRSYEQYF | TGTGCCAGCAGTTTATCGTCAGGCAGATCCTACGAGCAGTACTTC
- | - | TRBJ2-2 | TRBV5-1 | CASSLSGSRTGELFF | TGCGCCAGCAGCTTGAGTGGGAGTCGGACCGGGGAGCTGTTTTTT
- | - | TRBJ1-1 | TRBV28 | CASSYIGQRNTEAFF | TGTGCCAGCAGTTATATAGGACAGAGGAACACTGAAGCTTTCTTT
- | - | TRBJ1-1 | TRBV7-2 | CASSLFGTNLNTEAFF | TGTGCCAGCAGCTTGTTCGGGACAAACTTGAACACTGAAGCTTTCTTT
- | - | TRBJ2-7 | TRBV14 | CASSQAGPYEQYF | TGTGCCAGCAGCCAAGCAGGGCCCTACGAGCAGTACTTC
- | - | TRBJ1-2 | TRBV29-1 | CSVEEGGYTF | TGCAGCGTTGAAGAGGGGGGATACACCTTC
- | TRBD2 | TRBJ2-1 | TRBV15 | CATSRGTSGIYKFF | TGTGCCACCAGCAGAGGGACTAGCGGGATATATAAGTTCTTC
- | - | TRBJ1-3 | TRBV27 | CASSLNREWNTIYF | TGTGCCAGCAGTCTCAACAGGGAATGGAACACCATATATTTT
- | - | TRBJ1-3 | TRBV6-1 | CATRNRVGSGNTIYF | TGTGCCACCCGAAATCGGGTGGGCTCTGGAAACACCATATATTTT
- | - | TRBJ1-2 | TRBV7-2 | CASSLGTTNYGYTF | TGTGCCAGCAGCTTAGGGACAACTAACTATGGCTACACCTTC
- | TRBD1 | TRBJ2-6 | TRBV27 | CASRRGTGAGANVLTF | TGTGCCAGCCGTCGAGGGACAGGGGCAGGGGCCAACGTCCTGACTTTC
- | TRBD1 | TRBJ1-2 | TRBV15 | CATSSDREGSNYGYTF | TGTGCCACCAGCAGTGACAGGGAAGGTTCCAACTATGGCTACACCTTC
- | - | TRBJ2-5 | TRBV7-7 | CASSLSGLQETQYF | TGTGCCAGCAGCTTAAGTGGGCTACAAGAGACCCAGTACTTC
- | TRBD1 | TRBJ1-2 | TRBV29-1 | CSVGDRAVGYTF | TGCAGCGTGGGGGACAGGGCAGTCGGCTACACCTTC
once | - | TRBJ1-2 | TRBV25-1 | CASSEVGTDGYTF | TGTGCCAGCAGTGAAGTGGGCACAGATGGCTACACCTTC
once | TRBD1 | TRBJ2-7 | TRBV7-2 | CASNTGVPYEQYF | TGTGCCAGCAACACAGGGGTCCCCTACGAGCAGTACTTC
- | - | TRBJ2-5 | TRBV5-6 | CASSLDGEETQYF | TGTGCCAGCAGTTTGGACGGGGAAGAGACCCAGTACTTC
- | - | TRBJ2-2 | TRBV7-2 | CASRQRLGNTGELFF | TGTGCCAGCAGACAACGACTAGGGAACACCGGGGAGCTGTTTTTT
once | TRBD1 | TRBJ1-2 | TRBV5-6 | CASSHPGQGRYGYTF | TGTGCCAGCAGCCATCCGGGACAGGGAAGGTATGGCTACACCTTC
- | - | TRBJ2-3 | TRBV6-1 | CASSTMSGTDTQYF | TGTGCCAGCAGCACTATGTCCGGCACAGATACGCAGTATTTT
- | - | TRBJ2-1 | TRBV7-2 | CASSLLADEQFF | TGTGCCAGCAGCTTATTAGCGGATGAGCAGTTCTTC
- | - | TRBJ1-5 | TRBV30 | CAWAGVNSNQPQHF | TGTGCCTGGGCAGGGGTCAATAGCAATCAGCCCCAGCATTTT
- | - | TRBJ2-7 | TRBV28 | CASSFEGGSYEQYF | TGTGCCAGCAGTTTTGAAGGGGGCTCCTACGAGCAGTACTTC
- | - | TRBJ2-7 | TRBV28 | CASRTFHEQYF | TGTGCCAGCCGGACTTTCCACGAGCAGTACTTC
- | - | TRBJ2-7 | TRBV20-1 | CSASDRDWQYF | TGCAGTGCGTCAGACCGGGACTGGCAGTACTTC
few | - | TRBJ2-3 | TRBV4-1 | CASSQDLEDTQYF | TGCGCCAGCAGCCAAGATTTGGAGGATACGCAGTATTTT
- | TRBD2 | TRBJ2-1 | TRBV4-1 | CASSVRLAGGYNEQFF | TGCGCCAGCAGCGTTAGGCTAGCGGGAGGTTACAATGAGCAGTTCTTC
- | - | TRBJ2-2 | TRBV19 | CASSIGGGNTGELFF | TGTGCCAGTAGTATAGGAGGAGGGAACACCGGGGAGCTGTTTTTT
- | TRBD1 | TRBJ2-3 | TRBV19 | CASSLDWGTGHDTDTQYF | TGTGCCAGTAGCCTAGACTGGGGGACAGGGCACGACACAGATACGCAGTATTTT
- | - | TRBJ1-5 | TRBV29-1 | CSVSAGNNQPQHF | TGCAGCGTTTCTGCAGGGAACAATCAGCCCCAGCATTTT
- | - | TRBJ2-2 | TRBV28 | CASSFGEWGRTGELFF | TGTGCCAGCAGTTTCGGAGAGTGGGGCCGCACCGGGGAGCTGTTTTTT